The present T cell receptor (beta chain) was sequenced within a study of T cell changes during pregnancy in multiple sclerosis. With V trimmed by 6 bases and J by 8 bases, 8 bases remained unmatched. Germline-derived CDR1 and CDR2 are SNHLY and FYNNEI. This CDR3 comprises 14 residues. The data were produced by immunoSEQ multiplex PCR, yet TCRdb's version contains in-frame clones alone and is incomplete. The sample contains over 85,000 clones, roughly nine tenths of which appear only once. The starting material was peripheral blood, obtained after pregnancy. The genes are TRBV2 and TRBJ2-4; TRBD1 aligns across 9 bases. The TCR sequence derives from a female donor in good health, enrolled as a control in a pregnancy study. CDR3: CASRVTGGIHIQYF. The CDR3 coding sequence is TGTGCCAGCAGAGTCACAGGGGGCATCCACATTCAGTACTTC.